A single T cell receptor (beta chain) is shown here with its context. This sample was included in a study of cytomegalovirus exposure and HLA in healthy donors. CDR1 is MNHEY and CDR2 is SMNVEV in the germline V gene (reference sequence). Trimming took off 6 bases at V and 5 bases at J, with 23 bases between the two ends. The CDR3 contains 16 residues. An approximately 120-subject validation cohort, separate from the 666-subject first cohort, supplied the donors. Produced via immunoSEQ multiplex PCR; TCRdb's table is partial and in-frame only. The repertoire holds about 73,000 clones, with roughly 95% as singletons.

The sequence was obtained from a man younger than 35 in good health and CMV-seronegative. The sequenced sample consisted of PBMCs. This rearrangement joins TRBV27 to TRBJ2-7, with D possibly being TRBD1 (7 bases). The CDR3 nucleotides are TGTGCCAGCAGCCAAAGGCCTCTAGGAGGGGGCCACGAGCAGTACTTC. Amino acid sequence: CASSQRPLGGGHEQYF.